The clone carrying this T cell receptor beta chain has just a few counts. Its antigen is as yet unknown. This CDR3 is 15 amino acids long. Germline values: CDR1 MNHEY, CDR2 SMNVEV (reference sequence). The germline V and J ends were trimmed by 7 bases and 0 bases, with 12 bases remaining between them. This record belongs to a study of T-cell reconstitution after alpha-beta-depleted transplantation in children. Study outcomes and limitations: It was reported that alpha-beta T cells came from several hundred expanded graft clones (about two months after transplant).

The TCRbeta library was prepared with unique molecular identifiers. TCRdb analysed the PCR reads with MiXCR anew, one entry per CDR3 protein. Of roughly 420,000 distinct CDR3 sequences listed, about 16% are singletons. Sequencing used PBMCs, mostly from graft donor cells, obtained 360 days after TCRalphabeta/CD19-depleted stem cell transplant. This receptor was taken from a boy younger than two who had a stem cell transplant for Wiskott-Aldrich syndrome, so the T cells may come from the graft donor. The chain uses TRBV27 and TRBJ2-2, with D unresolved. The CDR3 spells CASTYYFPNTGELFF. CDR3 in DNA: TGTGCCAGCACCTACTACTTCCCGAACACCGGGGAGCTGTTTTTT.